The 2 T cell receptor beta chains below were found in one sample sequenced in a study of T cell responses to AZD1222 COVID-19 vaccine. Profiling relied on immunoSEQ multiplex PCR, and the TCRdb table lists in-frame clones only, not all of them. The sample lists about 130,000 clones, 70% to 90% occurring once. Sequences were derived from peripheral blood, sampled on day 0 of AZD1222 vaccination. The source of these receptors is an adult in good health.

The J gene is TRBJ2-7, the V gene TRBV15; tentative D call: TRBD1 (5 bases). CDR1 LNHNV and CDR2 YYDKDF come from the germline V gene (reference sequence). CDR3 length: 13 amino acids. Trimming left V 2 bases short and J 3 bases short, with 8 bases between. CDR3 in amino acids: CATSRNTGYEQYF. CDR3 DNA: TGTGCCACCAGCAGAAATACAGGCTACGAGCAGTACTTC.

The chain recombines TRBV27 with TRBJ2-3; D is possibly TRBD2 (5 bases). Germline V lookup: CDR1 MNHEY, CDR2 SMNVEV (reference sequence). CDR3 length equals 14 residues. The V and J ends lost 4 bases and 6 bases respectively, with 14 bases between them. Here the CDR3 reads CASSWIRGADTQYF. CDR3 sequence (DNA): TGTGCCAGCAGTTGGATCCGGGGTGCGGATACGCAGTATTTT.